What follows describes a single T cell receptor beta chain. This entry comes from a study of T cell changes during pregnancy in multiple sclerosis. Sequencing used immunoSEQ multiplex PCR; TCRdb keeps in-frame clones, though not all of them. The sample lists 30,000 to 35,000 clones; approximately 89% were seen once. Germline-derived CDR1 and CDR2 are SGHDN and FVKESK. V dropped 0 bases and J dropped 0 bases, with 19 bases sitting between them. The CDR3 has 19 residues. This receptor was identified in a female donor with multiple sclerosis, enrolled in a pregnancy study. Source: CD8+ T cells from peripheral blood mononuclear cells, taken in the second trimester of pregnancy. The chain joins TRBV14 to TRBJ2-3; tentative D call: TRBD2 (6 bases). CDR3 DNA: TGTGCCAGCAGCCAAGACCGGGAGTTTGGCCTGACTAGCACAGATACGCAGTATTTT. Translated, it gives CASSQDREFGLTSTDTQYF.